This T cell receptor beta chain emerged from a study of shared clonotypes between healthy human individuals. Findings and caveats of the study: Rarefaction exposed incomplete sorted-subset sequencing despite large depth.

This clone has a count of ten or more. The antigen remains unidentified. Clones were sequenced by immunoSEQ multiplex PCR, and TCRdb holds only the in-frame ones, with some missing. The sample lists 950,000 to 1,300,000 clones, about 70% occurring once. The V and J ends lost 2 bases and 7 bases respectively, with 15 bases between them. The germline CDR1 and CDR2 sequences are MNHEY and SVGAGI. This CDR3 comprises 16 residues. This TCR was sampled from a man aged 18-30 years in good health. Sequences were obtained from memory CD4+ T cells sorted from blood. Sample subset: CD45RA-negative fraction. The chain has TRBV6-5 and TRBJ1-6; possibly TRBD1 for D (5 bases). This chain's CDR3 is CASSYTEWGLNSPLHF. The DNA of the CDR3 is TGTGCCAGCAGTTACACAGAGTGGGGCTTAAATTCACCCCTCCACTTT.